This T cell receptor beta chain stems from a study of blood T cell repertoires in COVID-19. The method was immunoSEQ multiplex PCR; TCRdb's version includes in-frame clones alone and lacks a portion of them. This table has roughly 150,000 clones, about 85% appearing once. The CDR3 contains 14 residues. V was pared by 5 bases and J by 8 bases, with 16 bases between. Germline CDR1 and CDR2: MDHEN and SYDVKM. Material for sequencing was PBMCs or T cells enriched from blood (not recorded which). The receptor's source is a woman aged 50 to 60 who had recovered from COVID-19. The chain has TRBV28 and TRBJ2-1; D call uncertain. CDR3: CASSPPSRLDEQFF. The DNA of the CDR3 is TGTGCCAGCAGTCCCCCCTCGAGGCTCGATGAGCAGTTCTTC.